A selection of T cell receptor beta chains follows, all from one sample in a study of blood T cell repertoires in COVID-19. TCRdb's table, derived via immunoSEQ multiplex PCR, lists solely in-frame clones and lacks some. The sample includes roughly 400,000 clones, over 75% seen only once; the top ten take about 1.4%. Sequenced material: PBMCs or T cells enriched from blood (not recorded which). The origin of the receptors is a woman younger than 35 who had been exposed to COVID-19. Both conserved end residues are part of each CDR3. D genes are given only for firm matches. Expanded clones are given a class, and other clones once, few, many or no size at all.

abundance: once
len: 11
v_gene: TRBV2
d_gene: NA
j_gene: TRBJ2-5
CDR3aa: CASKLELTQYF
CDR3nt: TGTGCCAGCAAGCTAGAATTGACCCAGTACTTC

abundance: NA
len: 15
v_gene: TRBV27
d_gene: NA
j_gene: TRBJ1-6
CDR3aa: CASSLTSSYNSPLHF
CDR3nt: TGTGCCAGCAGCCTTACAAGCTCCTATAATTCACCCCTCCACTTT

abundance: few
len: 14
v_gene: TRBV4-1
d_gene: NA
j_gene: TRBJ2-7
CDR3aa: CASSQGLVSYEQYF
CDR3nt: TGCGCCAGCAGCCAGGGACTGGTCTCCTACGAGCAGTACTTC

abundance: NA
len: 10
v_gene: TRBV6-5
d_gene: NA
j_gene: TRBJ2-2
CDR3aa: CAVPDGELFF
CDR3nt: TGTGCCGTCCCAGACGGGGAGCTGTTTTTT

abundance: NA
len: 11
v_gene: TRBV5-5
d_gene: NA
j_gene: TRBJ2-7
CDR3aa: CASSPGYEQYF
CDR3nt: TGTGCCAGCAGCCCAGGGTACGAGCAGTACTTC

abundance: NA
len: 13
v_gene: TRBV10-2
d_gene: NA
j_gene: TRBJ2-1
CDR3aa: CASSVFGVDEQFF
CDR3nt: TGCGCCAGCAGTGTCTTCGGAGTGGATGAGCAGTTCTTC

abundance: NA
len: 19
v_gene: TRBV5-6
d_gene: TRBD2
j_gene: TRBJ2-5
CDR3aa: CASSLAGTSGTLGQETQYF
CDR3nt: TGTGCCAGCAGCTTGGCCGGGACTAGCGGGACCCTGGGGCAAGAGACCCAGTACTTC

abundance: NA
len: 13
v_gene: TRBV3-1/TRBV3-2
d_gene: NA
j_gene: TRBJ2-2
CDR3aa: CASSLGTAGELFF
CDR3nt: TGTGCCAGCAGCCTTGGTACGGCCGGGGAGCTGTTTTTT

abundance: few
len: 13
v_gene: TRBV6-5
d_gene: NA
j_gene: TRBJ1-2
CDR3aa: CASSFPGMSGYTF
CDR3nt: TGTGCCAGCAGTTTTCCAGGGATGTCTGGCTACACCTTC

abundance: NA
len: 12
v_gene: TRBV12-3/TRBV12-4
d_gene: NA
j_gene: TRBJ1-6
CDR3aa: CASSSPGSPLHF
CDR3nt: TGTGCCAGCAGTTCCCCTGGCTCACCCCTCCACTTT

abundance: NA
len: 15
v_gene: TRBV4-3
d_gene: NA
j_gene: TRBJ1-4
CDR3aa: CASSPLGTDNEKLFF
CDR3nt: TGCGCCAGCAGCCCCCTCGGGACTGATAATGAAAAACTGTTTTTT

abundance: NA
len: 13
v_gene: TRBV28
d_gene: NA
j_gene: TRBJ2-7
CDR3aa: CASKSPQGHEQYF
CDR3nt: TGTGCCAGCAAATCCCCCCAGGGTCACGAGCAGTACTTC

abundance: NA
len: 17
v_gene: TRBV28
d_gene: TRBD1
j_gene: TRBJ2-3
CDR3aa: CASSIRTGDVTTDTQYF
CDR3nt: TGTGCCAGCAGTATAAGGACAGGGGACGTCACCACAGATACGCAGTATTTT

abundance: NA
len: 15
v_gene: TRBV28
d_gene: NA
j_gene: TRBJ1-5
CDR3aa: CASSALADRGQPQHF
CDR3nt: TGTGCCAGCAGTGCCCTGGCAGATCGGGGTCAGCCCCAGCATTTT

abundance: NA
len: 14
v_gene: TRBV19
d_gene: TRBD2
j_gene: TRBJ2-1
CDR3aa: CASSMWGGYNEQFF
CDR3nt: TGTGCCAGTAGTATGTGGGGGGGATACAATGAGCAGTTCTTC

abundance: once
len: 15
v_gene: TRBV7-9
d_gene: NA
j_gene: TRBJ2-7
CDR3aa: CASSRSGGSTYEQYF
CDR3nt: TGTGCCAGCAGCCGTAGCGGTGGGAGTACCTACGAGCAGTACTTC

abundance: NA
len: 13
v_gene: TRBV12-3/TRBV12-4
d_gene: NA
j_gene: TRBJ2-7
CDR3aa: CASSFQGFYEQYF
CDR3nt: TGTGCCAGCAGTTTCCAGGGGTTTTACGAGCAGTACTTC

abundance: few
len: 14
v_gene: TRBV11-2
d_gene: TRBD1
j_gene: TRBJ2-7
CDR3aa: CASSLGSGGYEQYF
CDR3nt: TGTGCCAGCAGCTTGGGATCAGGGGGCTACGAGCAGTACTTC

abundance: NA
len: 15
v_gene: TRBV6-1
d_gene: NA
j_gene: TRBJ1-5
CDR3aa: CASSERGGGTQPQHF
CDR3nt: TGTGCCAGCAGTGAACGAGGGGGTGGAACTCAGCCCCAGCATTTT

abundance: once
len: 15
v_gene: TRBV7-9
d_gene: NA
j_gene: TRBJ1-5
CDR3aa: CASQKGGDYSQPQHF
CDR3nt: TGTGCCAGCCAGAAGGGGGGGGACTATAGTCAGCCCCAGCATTTT

abundance: NA
len: 15
v_gene: TRBV7-6
d_gene: NA
j_gene: TRBJ2-1
CDR3aa: CASSSGTSAYNEQFF
CDR3nt: TGTGCCAGCAGCTCCGGGACATCGGCATACAATGAGCAGTTCTTC

abundance: once
len: 15
v_gene: TRBV7-2
d_gene: TRBD2
j_gene: TRBJ2-7
CDR3aa: CASSFKAGVTYEQYF
CDR3nt: TGTGCCAGCAGCTTTAAAGCGGGGGTAACCTACGAGCAGTACTTC

abundance: NA
len: 14
v_gene: TRBV15
d_gene: TRBD1
j_gene: TRBJ2-7
CDR3aa: CATSSDRGGYEQYF
CDR3nt: TGTGCCACCAGCAGCGACAGGGGGGGCTACGAGCAGTACTTC

abundance: NA
len: 15
v_gene: TRBV11-2
d_gene: TRBD2
j_gene: TRBJ2-1
CDR3aa: CASSLDLGTSYEQFF
CDR3nt: TGTGCCAGCAGCTTAGATCTCGGGACTAGTTATGAGCAGTTCTTC

abundance: NA
len: 14
v_gene: TRBV11-2
d_gene: NA
j_gene: TRBJ1-1
CDR3aa: CASSIQGGGTEAFF
CDR3nt: TGTGCCAGCAGCATCCAGGGTGGTGGAACTGAAGCTTTCTTT

abundance: NA
len: 15
v_gene: TRBV5-8
d_gene: NA
j_gene: TRBJ2-1
CDR3aa: CASSYGPPGYNEQFF
CDR3nt: TGTGCCAGCAGCTACGGTCCTCCGGGGTACAATGAGCAGTTCTTC

abundance: NA
len: 15
v_gene: TRBV27
d_gene: TRBD1
j_gene: TRBJ1-5
CDR3aa: CASSLDGQGSQPQHF
CDR3nt: TGTGCCAGCAGTTTGGACGGACAGGGAAGTCAGCCCCAGCATTTT

abundance: NA
len: 15
v_gene: TRBV18
d_gene: TRBD1
j_gene: TRBJ1-2
CDR3aa: CASSPPGQRNYGYTF
CDR3nt: TGTGCCAGCTCACCACCGGGACAGCGTAACTATGGCTACACCTTC

abundance: once
len: 12
v_gene: TRBV12-3/TRBV12-4
d_gene: NA
j_gene: TRBJ2-3
CDR3aa: CASSQSADTQYF
CDR3nt: TGTGCCAGCAGTCAATCGGCAGATACGCAGTATTTT

abundance: NA
len: 15
v_gene: TRBV20-1
d_gene: NA
j_gene: TRBJ2-3
CDR3aa: CSASVGRVNTDTQYF
CDR3nt: TGCAGTGCTAGTGTCGGCAGGGTCAACACAGATACGCAGTATTTT

abundance: NA
len: 15
v_gene: TRBV9
d_gene: TRBD1
j_gene: TRBJ1-3
CDR3aa: CASSRQGASGNTIYF
CDR3nt: TGTGCTAGCAGCCGACAGGGGGCTAGTGGAAACACCATATATTTT

abundance: NA
len: 15
v_gene: TRBV5-1
d_gene: NA
j_gene: TRBJ2-2
CDR3aa: CASNLGQYHTGELFF
CDR3nt: TGCGCCAGCAACCTGGGGCAGTATCACACCGGGGAGCTGTTTTTT

abundance: NA
len: 20
v_gene: TRBV5-1
d_gene: TRBD1
j_gene: TRBJ2-6
CDR3aa: CASSYGQGANINSGANVLTF
CDR3nt: TGCGCCAGCAGCTACGGACAGGGGGCCAATATCAACTCTGGGGCCAACGTCCTGACTTTC

abundance: once
len: 15
v_gene: TRBV4-1
d_gene: NA
j_gene: TRBJ2-5
CDR3aa: CASSQELYSKETQYF
CDR3nt: TGCGCCAGCAGCCAAGAACTGTACAGTAAAGAGACCCAGTACTTC

abundance: NA
len: 15
v_gene: TRBV9
d_gene: NA
j_gene: TRBJ2-5
CDR3aa: CASSVDRGGYETQYF
CDR3nt: TGTGCCAGCAGCGTAGACAGGGGGGGTTACGAGACCCAGTACTTC

abundance: NA
len: 16
v_gene: TRBV7-2
d_gene: TRBD2
j_gene: TRBJ2-1
CDR3aa: CASSPQWASGLNEQFF
CDR3nt: TGTGCCAGCAGCCCCCAATGGGCTAGCGGGCTGAATGAGCAGTTCTTC

abundance: NA
len: 15
v_gene: TRBV15
d_gene: TRBD1
j_gene: TRBJ1-1
CDR3aa: CATSKTGGLNTEAFF
CDR3nt: TGTGCCACCAGCAAGACAGGGGGTTTGAACACTGAAGCTTTCTTT

abundance: NA
len: 14
v_gene: TRBV29-1
d_gene: TRBD1
j_gene: TRBJ1-1
CDR3aa: CSVSPGTGNTEAFF
CDR3nt: TGCAGCGTGTCCCCCGGGACAGGGAACACTGAAGCTTTCTTT

abundance: NA
len: 12
v_gene: TRBV29-1
d_gene: NA
j_gene: TRBJ2-7
CDR3aa: CSLLAVSYEQYF
CDR3nt: TGCAGCCTTCTGGCGGTGTCCTACGAGCAGTACTTC

abundance: NA
len: 15
v_gene: TRBV18
d_gene: TRBD2
j_gene: TRBJ2-7
CDR3aa: CASSTGQRGSYEQYF
CDR3nt: TGTGCCAGCTCGACTGGCCAGCGGGGCTCCTACGAGCAGTACTTC

abundance: NA
len: 13
v_gene: TRBV4-2
d_gene: NA
j_gene: TRBJ2-1
CDR3aa: CASSRRTTNEQFF
CDR3nt: TGTGCCAGCAGCCGCCGGACTACTAATGAGCAGTTCTTC